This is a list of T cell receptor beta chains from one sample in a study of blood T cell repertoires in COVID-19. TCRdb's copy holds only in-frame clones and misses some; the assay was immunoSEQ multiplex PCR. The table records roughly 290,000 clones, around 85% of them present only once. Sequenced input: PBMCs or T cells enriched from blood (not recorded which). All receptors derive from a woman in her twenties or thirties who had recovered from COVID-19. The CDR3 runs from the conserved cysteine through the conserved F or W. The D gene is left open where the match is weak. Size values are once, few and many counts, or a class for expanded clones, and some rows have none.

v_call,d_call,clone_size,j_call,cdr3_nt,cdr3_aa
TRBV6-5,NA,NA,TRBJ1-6,TGTGCCAGCAGGCCCGAAGGGGTAGTTGATTCACCCCTCCACTTT,CASRPEGVVDSPLHF
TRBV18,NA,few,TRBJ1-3,TGTGCCAGCTCACTGGGAATCAAACAGGGTCCTGGAAACACCATATATTTT,CASSLGIKQGPGNTIYF
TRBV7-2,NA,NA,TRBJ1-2,TGTGCCAGCAGATCGGCTGGAGCGGGAGGCTACACCTTC,CASRSAGAGGYTF
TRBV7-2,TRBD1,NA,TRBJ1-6,TGTGCCAGCAGCTTAGGGACTTTACAGGGGCTTAATTCACCCCTCCACTTT,CASSLGTLQGLNSPLHF
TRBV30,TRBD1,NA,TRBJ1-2,TGTGCCTGGAGTAGTCCAGGGGGCCTCGTCAGTGGCTACACCTTC,CAWSSPGGLVSGYTF
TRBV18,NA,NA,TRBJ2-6,TGTGCCAGCTCAACAGGGACCTCTGGGGCCAACGTCCTGACTTTC,CASSTGTSGANVLTF
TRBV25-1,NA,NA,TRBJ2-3,TGTGCCAGCAGTGAATCAAGCACAGATACGCAGTATTTT,CASSESSTDTQYF
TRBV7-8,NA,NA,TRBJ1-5,TGTGCCAGCAGCCCCGACGGGTATCAGCCCCAGCATTTT,CASSPDGYQPQHF
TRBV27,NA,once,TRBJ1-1,TGTGCCAGCAGTTTAGATAGGGGTTTCACTGAAGCTTTCTTT,CASSLDRGFTEAFF
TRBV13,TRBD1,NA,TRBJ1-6,TGTGCCAGCAGTTACCGGACAGGGGTTGCCTCACCCCTCCACTTT,CASSYRTGVASPLHF
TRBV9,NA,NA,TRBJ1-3,TGTGCCAGCAGCGTAGGGGCTCACGGTTACTCTGGAAACACCATATATTTT,CASSVGAHGYSGNTIYF
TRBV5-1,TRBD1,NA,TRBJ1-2,TGCGCCAGCAGCCACGGGACAGGGGGCAATGGCTACACCTTC,CASSHGTGGNGYTF
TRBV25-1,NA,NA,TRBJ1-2,TGTGCCAGCAGTTCCCCGGGAAAGGCTGGCTACACCTTC,CASSSPGKAGYTF
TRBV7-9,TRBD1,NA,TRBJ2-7,TGTGCCAGCAGCTTAGGTCCCGGGACAGGGGTCTACGAGCAGTACTTC,CASSLGPGTGVYEQYF
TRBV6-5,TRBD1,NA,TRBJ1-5,TGTGCCAGCAGGCGACAGGGGGAATATCAGCCCCAGCATTTT,CASRRQGEYQPQHF
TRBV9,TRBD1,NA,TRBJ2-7,TGTGCCAGCAGCCCGAGGGGGCTAATTTACGAGCAGTACTTC,CASSPRGLIYEQYF
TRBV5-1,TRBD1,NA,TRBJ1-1,TGCGCCAGCAGCCCAGAGACAGGGTCCAAGACTGAAGCTTTCTTT,CASSPETGSKTEAFF
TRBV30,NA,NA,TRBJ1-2,TGTGCCTGGGGCGTACCACCGACAAGGACAAACTATGGCTACACCTTC,CAWGVPPTRTNYGYTF
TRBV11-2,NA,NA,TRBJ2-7,TGTGCCAGCAGCTTAGGTCCGGAGCAGTACTTC,CASSLGPEQYF
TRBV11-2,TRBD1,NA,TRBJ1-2,TGTGCCAGCAGCTCTTACGGACAGGGGGCTGATGGCTACACCTTC,CASSSYGQGADGYTF
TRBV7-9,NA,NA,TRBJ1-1,TGTGCCAGCAGGGGATCGGGGTACGGAGACACTGAAGCTTTCTTT,CASRGSGYGDTEAFF
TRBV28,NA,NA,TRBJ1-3,TGTGCCAGCAGTTTCGGGGGGTCATCTGGGGTTTACACCATATATTTT,CASSFGGSSGVYTIYF
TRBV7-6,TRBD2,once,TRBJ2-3,TGTGCCAGCAGGTCACTAGCGGGGGGGCTCCCAGATACGCAGTATTTT,CASRSLAGGLPDTQYF
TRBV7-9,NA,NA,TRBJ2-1,TGTGCCAGCAGCTTTCCGGGATATGACAATGAGCAGTTCTTC,CASSFPGYDNEQFF
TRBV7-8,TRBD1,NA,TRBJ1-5,TGTGCCAGCCGGGACAGGCCAAATCAGCCCCAGCATTTT,CASRDRPNQPQHF
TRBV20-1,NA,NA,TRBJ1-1,TGCAGTGCTAGAGGCGCTGAAGCTTTCTTT,CSARGAEAFF
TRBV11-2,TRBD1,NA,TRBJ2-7,TGTGCCAGCAGCTTAGCGCCGGGACAGGGGTCATCCTACGAGCAGTACTTC,CASSLAPGQGSSYEQYF
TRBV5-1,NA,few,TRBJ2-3,TGCGCCAGCAGCTTAAGGGGTCCCAGCACAGATACGCAGTATTTT,CASSLRGPSTDTQYF
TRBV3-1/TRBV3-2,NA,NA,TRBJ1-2,TGTGCCAGCAGCCCTATGCCCGGACAGTCTCTGGGCACCTTC,CASSPMPGQSLGTF
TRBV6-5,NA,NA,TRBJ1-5,TGTGCCAGCAGCTCTAGTGACAATCAGCCCCAGCATTTT,CASSSSDNQPQHF
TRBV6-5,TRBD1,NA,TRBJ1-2,TGTGCCAGCAGCCCATCAGCGGACAGGAGGACTGGCTACACCTTC,CASSPSADRRTGYTF
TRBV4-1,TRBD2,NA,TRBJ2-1,TGCGCCAGCAGCCAAGACCGGGGTCCGGGAGGGCCGTCCAATGAGCAGTTCTTC,CASSQDRGPGGPSNEQFF
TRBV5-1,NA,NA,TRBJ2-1,TGCGCCAGCAGCCCCGGACAAATCTACAATGAGCAGTTCTTC,CASSPGQIYNEQFF
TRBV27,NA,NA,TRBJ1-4,TGTGCCAGCAGTTTATTTGCAGGGTTAGGAGAAAAACTGTTTTTT,CASSLFAGLGEKLFF
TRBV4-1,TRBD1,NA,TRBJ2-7,TGCGCCAGCAGCCCGGGACAGTATTCGACCTACGAGCAGTACTTC,CASSPGQYSTYEQYF